The 17 T cell receptor beta chains below all came from one sample that was sequenced in a study of shared clonotypes between healthy human individuals. Terminally differentiated effector memory CD45RA+ cells were left out of the naive CD8 fraction, which was CD45RO-negative and positively selected for CCR7. Method: immunoSEQ multiplex PCR; TCRdb's copy keeps in-frame clones and lacks some. The sample comprises about 870,000 clones, 85% to 95% of which are singletons, and about 25% rests with the top ten. Sample: naive CD8+ T cells sorted from blood. The receptors were gathered from a man aged 25-45 years in good health.

This chain joins TRBV19 and TRBJ1-5; D may be TRBD1 (6 bases). The germline V gene encodes CDR1 LNHDA and CDR2 SQIVND (reference sequence). V dropped 3 bases and J dropped 6 bases, with 15 bases sitting between them. The CDR3 is made up of 15 amino acids. The CDR3 nucleotides read TGTGCCAGTAGTATGTCGGACAGCTTTGTTCAGCCCCAGCATTTT. Translated, it gives CASSMSDSFVQPQHF.

The chain links TRBV5-4 to TRBJ1-1, with D possibly matching TRBD1 (6 bases). The CDR3 runs 13 residues. CDR1 and CDR2 from the germline V gene are SGHNT and YYREEE (reference sequence). Deletions cut 2 bases from V and 4 bases from J, with 9 bases between. The CDR3 sequence is CASSFTGSTEAFF. As DNA, the CDR3 is TGTGCCAGCAGCTTTACAGGGAGCACTGAAGCTTTCTTT.

The chain combines TRBV4-1 with TRBJ2-3, with 11 bases identical to TRBD2. Germline V gives CDR1 MGHRA, CDR2 YSYEKL. The CDR3 is 17 residues long. V was clipped by 1 base and J by 10 bases; unmatched bases: 13. The CDR3, as DNA: TGCGCCAGCAGCCAAGGACCCCTAGCGGGAGGCGGAAACCCGCAGTATTTT. It is translated as CASSQGPLAGGGNPQYF.

This chain links TRBV7-8 with TRBJ2-5, with D tentatively TRBD1 or TRBD2 (6 bases each). The V and J ends lost 4 bases and 2 bases respectively, with 17 bases between them. The CDR3 runs to 16 residues. The V gene's germline CDR1 is SGHVS and CDR2 FQNEAQ. The CDR3 nucleotides read TGTGCCAGCAGCTCCATACAGGGAGGTGGGCAAGAGACCCAGTACTTC. Translated: CASSSIQGGGQETQYF.

V is TRBV28 and J is TRBJ2-2; D possibly corresponds to TRBD2 (6 bases). The germline V gene encodes CDR1 MDHEN and CDR2 SYDVKM. V lost 5 bases to trimming and J lost 3 bases, with 16 bases between them. The CDR3 sequence is 16 residues long. CDR3 sequence (DNA): TGTGCCAGCAGTAACCTACCGGGGGAGGACACCGGGGAGCTGTTTTTT. Amino acid sequence: CASSNLPGEDTGELFF.

The V gene is TRBV7-6, the J gene TRBJ1-5; D is uncertain. The CDR3 spans 16 residues. V lost 1 base to trimming and J lost 4 bases, with 14 bases between them. Germline CDR1 and CDR2: SGHVS and FNYEAQ. The DNA for the CDR3 is TGTGCCAGCAGCTTAGAGGCCCCCCCGTCTAATCAGCCCCAGCATTTT. This encodes CASSLEAPPSNQPQHF. The full variable domain, with the rest looked up from reference TRBV7-6 and TRBJ1-5, is GAGVSQSPRYKVTKRGQDVALRCDPISGHVSLYWYRQALGQGPEFLTYFNYEAQQDKSGLPNDRFSAERPEGSISTLTIQRTEQRDSAMYRCASSLEAPPSNQPQHFGDGTRLSIL.

The rearrangement uses TRBV28 and TRBJ1-5; TRBD1 matches at 7 bases. Germline V gives CDR1 MDHEN, CDR2 SYDVKM. The CDR3 sequence is 15 residues long. Germline trimming cut 7 bases from V and 6 bases from J; bases unmatched to any gene: 12. DNA of the CDR3: TGTGCCAGCACTCCTTTATCACAGGGGACTCAGCCCCAGCATTTT. Its protein is CASTPLSQGTQPQHF. The entire variable domain, with the rest obtained from reference TRBV28 and TRBJ1-5, is as follows: DVKVTQSSRYLVKRTGEKVFLECVQDMDHENMFWYRQDPGLGLRLIYFSYDVKMKEKGDIPEGYSVSREKKERFSLILESASTNQTSMYLCASTPLSQGTQPQHFGDGTRLSIL.

The CDR3 DNA is TGTGCCAGCAGCCCGGGACAGGCGGGGGAGAGGACTGAAGCTTTCTTT. It encodes CASSPGQAGERTEAFF. The chain uses TRBV7-9 and TRBJ1-1, with 8 bases aligning to TRBD1. J lost 5 bases, V lost 5 bases, and 13 bases had no gene match. Germline lookup yields CDR1 SEHNR and CDR2 FQNEAQ (reference sequence). The CDR3 extends over 16 amino acids.

The chain employs TRBV9 and TRBJ2-3; D unresolved. The CDR3 is 14 residues long. Germline CDR1 reads SGDLS; CDR2 reads YYNGEE. The V end lost 0 bases, the J end lost 2 bases, and 7 bases lay between the germline ends. The CDR3 here is CASSVGADTDTQYF. The CDR3 DNA is TGTGCCAGCAGCGTAGGGGCAGACACAGATACGCAGTATTTT.

The gene calls are TRBV5-5 and TRBJ2-2, with D possibly being TRBD1 (6 bases). CDR1 and CDR2 (germline): SGHKS, YYEKEE (reference sequence). There are 14 residues in the CDR3. Trimming took off 1 base at V and 4 bases at J, with 8 bases between the two ends. Here the CDR3 DNA reads TGTGCCAGCAGCTTGTGGGACATCACCGGGGAGCTGTTTTTT. Residues: CASSLWDITGELFF. Using reference TRBV5-5 and TRBJ2-2 for the parts outside the CDR3, the full variable domain is DAGVTQSPTHLIKTRGQQVTLRCSPISGHKSVSWYQQVLGQGPQFIFQYYEKEERGRGNFPDRFSARQFPNYSSELNVNALLLGDSALYLCASSLWDITGELFFGEGSRLTVL.

The chain carries TRBV28 and TRBJ2-7, with 8 positions matching TRBD1. CDR1 is MDHEN, CDR2 SYDVKM, per germline. The CDR3 is 18 residues long. V lost 6 bases, J lost 2 bases, and 18 bases stayed unmatched. CDR3 amino acids: CASSPRFFRDRYPYEQYF. As DNA, the CDR3 is TGTGCCAGCAGCCCCCGCTTCTTCCGGGACAGGTACCCCTACGAGCAGTACTTC.

J is TRBJ2-2 and V is TRBV6-6; 8 bases align to TRBD2. V shed 0 bases and J 7 bases; nucleotides not matched to a gene: 1. From germline, CDR1 is MNHNY and CDR2 SVGAGI (reference sequence). This CDR3 is 14 amino acids long. DNA of the CDR3: TGTGCCAGCAGTTACTCTAGCGGGGTCGGGGAGCTGTTTTTT. Its translation is CASSYSSGVGELFF.

This clone has at least ten counts. The J gene is TRBJ2-1, the V gene TRBV29-1; D might be TRBD2 (6 bases). Per germline, CDR1 SQVTM and CDR2 ANQGSEA. The CDR3 runs to 13 residues. Trimming took off 2 bases at V and 5 bases at J, with 10 bases between the two ends. CDR3 in amino acids: CSVEPGSHNEQFF. DNA of the CDR3: TGCAGCGTTGAACCCGGGAGTCACAATGAGCAGTTCTTC.

The chain carries TRBV7-9 and TRBJ2-5; D not resolved. Germline V gene lookup returns CDR1 SEHNR and CDR2 FQNEAQ (reference sequence). With 5 bases removed from V and 4 bases from J, the gap between germline ends came to 14 bases. This CDR3 contains 14 residues. The CDR3 DNA is TGTGCCAGCAGCCGCCTTCTACCGACAGAGACCCAGTACTTC. Encoded protein: CASSRLLPTETQYF. The full variable domain, its missing parts supplied by reference TRBV7-9 and TRBJ2-5, is DTGVSQNPRHKITKRGQNVTFRCDPISEHNRLYWYRQTLGQGPEFLTYFQNEAQLEKSRLLSDRFSAERPKGSFSTLEIQRTEQGDSAMYLCASSRLLPTETQYFGPGTRLLVL.

This chain connects TRBV29-1 to TRBJ2-5; D remains unclear. CDR1 SQVTM and CDR2 ANQGSEA come from the germline V gene. V was shortened by 0 bases and J by 2 bases, with 10 bases between the two germline ends. The CDR3 totals 14 residues. CDR3 sequence: CSVEDRHTQETQYF. The CDR3 DNA follows: TGCAGCGTTGAAGATAGGCACACACAAGAGACCCAGTACTTC.

The rearrangement links TRBV7-3 to TRBJ2-1; TRBD2 aligns across 9 bases. V gave up 4 bases and J gave up 0 bases; unmatched junction bases: 7. The germline V gene has CDR1 SGHTA and CDR2 FQGTGA. The CDR3 has 17 amino acids. The CDR3 is CASSSTGTSSSYNEQFF. CDR3 DNA: TGTGCCAGCAGCTCCACCGGGACTAGCAGCTCCTACAATGAGCAGTTCTTC.

The sample holds one count of this clone. The chain links TRBV28 to TRBJ1-3; no clear D gene. Looked up from germline, CDR1 is MDHEN and CDR2 is SYDVKM. The CDR3 is 14 amino acids. V was clipped by 6 bases and J by 0 bases, with 9 bases between them. CDR3 protein: CASSLDISGNTIYF. As DNA, the CDR3 is TGTGCCAGCAGCCTCGACATCTCTGGAAACACCATATATTTT.